The 5 T cell receptor beta chains below were found in one sample sequenced in a study of technical replicates of blood from a handful of donors. Method: immunoSEQ multiplex PCR; TCRdb's copy keeps in-frame clones and lacks some. The sample has some 11,000 clones, about 94% seen once. The sample consisted of PBMCs. The source of these receptors is a human donor in good health.

The chain carries TRBV19 and TRBJ1-5, with 10 bases that match TRBD1. V trimming: 5 bases; J trimming: 2 bases; junction bases outside the gene matches: 0. Germline V CDR1 and CDR2: LNHDA, SQIVND (reference sequence). The CDR3 runs 14 residues. CDR3: CASSGTGGNQPQHF. DNA of the CDR3: TGTGCCAGTAGTGGGACAGGGGGCAATCAGCCCCAGCATTTT.

V and J are TRBV7-9 and TRBJ2-5, with D perhaps matching TRBD2 (5 bases). The V end lost 3 bases, the J end lost 4 bases, and 9 bases lay between the germline ends. This CDR3 spans 13 amino acids. The germline CDR1 and CDR2 sequences are SEHNR and FQNEAQ (reference sequence). CDR3 sequence reads: CASSLVRGETQYF. The CDR3 bases are TGTGCCAGCAGCTTGGTTCGGGGAGAGACCCAGTACTTC.

The rearrangement links TRBV28 to TRBJ2-7, with a tentative D call TRBD1 (6 bases). Germline-derived CDR1 and CDR2 are MDHEN and SYDVKM. The V gene lost 5 bases and the J gene lost 5 bases, with 25 bases spanning the gap. The CDR3 consists of 17 residues. The CDR3 DNA sequence: TGTGCCAGCAGTCCCGTACTTAACAGGGTCTCCGGGAACGAGCAGTACTTC. It translates to CASSPVLNRVSGNEQYF.

The chain links TRBV30 to TRBJ2-5; TRBD2 matches at 7 bases. The germline V gene encodes CDR1 GTSNPN and CDR2 SVGIG (reference sequence). V was clipped by 3 bases and J by 2 bases; unmatched bases: 6. This CDR3 contains 14 residues. DNA of the CDR3: TGTGCCTGGAGCGGGGACTATATGCAAGAGACCCAGTACTTC. Translating it yields CAWSGDYMQETQYF.

This chain connects TRBV2 to TRBJ2-5; 11 positions agree with TRBD1. Germline V gene data show CDR1 as SNHLY and CDR2 as FYNNEI. CDR3 size: 17 residues. The trim removed 6 bases at V and 4 bases at J, leaving 13 bases unmatched. The CDR3 protein is CASSRASGTGGGETQYF. The CDR3 DNA is TGTGCCAGCAGCCGCGCGAGCGGGACAGGGGGAGGAGAGACCCAGTACTTC.